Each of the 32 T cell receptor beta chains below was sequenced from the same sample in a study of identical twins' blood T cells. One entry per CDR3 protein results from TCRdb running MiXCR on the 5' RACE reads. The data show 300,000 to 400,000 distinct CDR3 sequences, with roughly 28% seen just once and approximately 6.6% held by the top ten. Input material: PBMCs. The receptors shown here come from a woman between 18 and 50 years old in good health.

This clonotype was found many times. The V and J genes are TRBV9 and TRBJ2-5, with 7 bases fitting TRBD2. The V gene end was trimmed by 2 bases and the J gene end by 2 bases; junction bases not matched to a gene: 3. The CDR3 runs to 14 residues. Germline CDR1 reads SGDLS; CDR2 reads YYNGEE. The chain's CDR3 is CASSVAGAQETQYF. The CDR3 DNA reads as TGTGCCAGCAGCGTGGCGGGAGCTCAAGAGACCCAGTACTTC.

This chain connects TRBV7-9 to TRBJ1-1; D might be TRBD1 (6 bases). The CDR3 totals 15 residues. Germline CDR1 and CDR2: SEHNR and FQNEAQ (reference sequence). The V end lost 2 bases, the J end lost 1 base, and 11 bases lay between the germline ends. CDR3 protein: CASSLPGGPNTEAFF. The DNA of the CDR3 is TGTGCCAGCAGCTTACCTGGGGGGCCGAACACTGAAGCTTTCTTT.

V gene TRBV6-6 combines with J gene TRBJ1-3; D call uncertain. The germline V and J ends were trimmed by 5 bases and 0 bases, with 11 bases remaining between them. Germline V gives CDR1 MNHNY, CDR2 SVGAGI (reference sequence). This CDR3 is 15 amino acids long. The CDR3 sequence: CASSDRVDSGNTIYF. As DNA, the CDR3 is TGTGCCAGCAGTGACCGCGTAGACTCTGGAAACACCATATATTTT.

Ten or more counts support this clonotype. For the CDR3, the DNA is TGTGCCATCAGTGAGTCGGTCTCCTACAATGAGCAGTTCTTC. Translated: CAISESVSYNEQFF. The gene calls are TRBV10-3 and TRBJ2-1; no firm D call. Germline V gene lookup returns CDR1 ENHRY and CDR2 SYGVKD. V lost 0 bases, J lost 0 bases, and 3 bases lay in between. The CDR3 sequence is 14 residues long.

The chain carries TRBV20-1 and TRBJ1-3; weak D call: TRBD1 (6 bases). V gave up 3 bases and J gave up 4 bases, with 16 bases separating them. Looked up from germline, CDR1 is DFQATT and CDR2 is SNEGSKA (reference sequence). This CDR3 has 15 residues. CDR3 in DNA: TGCAGTGCTAGGGCCGCGGGGGCGCGCGGAAACACCATATATTTT. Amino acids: CSARAAGARGNTIYF.

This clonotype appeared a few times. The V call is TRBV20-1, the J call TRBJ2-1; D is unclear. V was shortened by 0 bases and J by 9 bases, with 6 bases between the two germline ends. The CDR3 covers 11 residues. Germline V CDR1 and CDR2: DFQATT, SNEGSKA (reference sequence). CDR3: CSARDRAEQFF. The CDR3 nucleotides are TGCAGTGCTAGAGATCGGGCTGAGCAGTTCTTC.

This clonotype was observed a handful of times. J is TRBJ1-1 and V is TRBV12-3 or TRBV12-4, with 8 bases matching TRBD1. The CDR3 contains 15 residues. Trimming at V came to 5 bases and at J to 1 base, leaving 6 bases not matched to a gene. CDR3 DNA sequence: TGTGCCAGCAGTCTGGACAGGGCGGGGAACACTGAAGCTTTCTTT. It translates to CASSLDRAGNTEAFF.

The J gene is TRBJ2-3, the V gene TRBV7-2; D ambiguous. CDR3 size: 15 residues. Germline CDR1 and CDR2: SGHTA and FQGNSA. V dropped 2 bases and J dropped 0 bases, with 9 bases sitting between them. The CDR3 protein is CASSLTYWSTDTQYF. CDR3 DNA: TGTGCCAGCAGCTTAACGTACTGGAGCACAGATACGCAGTATTTT.

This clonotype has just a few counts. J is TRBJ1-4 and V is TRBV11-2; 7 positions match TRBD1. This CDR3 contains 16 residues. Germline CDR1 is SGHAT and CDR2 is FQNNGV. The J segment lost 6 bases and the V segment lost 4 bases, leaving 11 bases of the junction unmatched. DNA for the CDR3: TGTGCCAGCAGCTGGGACAGCGGGGGGCTGTATGAAAAACTGTTTTTT. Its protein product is CASSWDSGGLYEKLFF.

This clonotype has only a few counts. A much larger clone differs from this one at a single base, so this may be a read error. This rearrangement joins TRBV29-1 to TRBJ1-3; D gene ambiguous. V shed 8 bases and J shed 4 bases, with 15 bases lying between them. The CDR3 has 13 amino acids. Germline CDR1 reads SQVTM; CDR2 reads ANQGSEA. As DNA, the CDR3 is TGCAGCTTTGGATTACAGTCCGGAAACACCATATATTTT. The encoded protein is CSFGLQSGNTIYF. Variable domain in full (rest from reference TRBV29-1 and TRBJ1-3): SAVISQKPSRDICQRGTSLTIQCQVDSQVTMMFWYRQQPGQSLTLIATANQGSEATYESGFVIDKFPISRPNLTFSTLTVSNMSPEDSSIYLCSFGLQSGNTIYFGEGSWLTVV.

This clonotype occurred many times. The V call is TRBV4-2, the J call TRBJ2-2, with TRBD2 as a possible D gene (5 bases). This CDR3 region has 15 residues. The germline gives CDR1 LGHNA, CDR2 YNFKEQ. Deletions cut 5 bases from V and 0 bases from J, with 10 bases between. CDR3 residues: CASSADYANTGELFF. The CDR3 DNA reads TGTGCCAGCAGCGCTGACTACGCGAACACCGGGGAGCTGTTTTTT.

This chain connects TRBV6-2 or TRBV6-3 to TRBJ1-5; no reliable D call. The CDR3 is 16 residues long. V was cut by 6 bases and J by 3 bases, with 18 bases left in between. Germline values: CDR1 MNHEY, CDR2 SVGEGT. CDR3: CASSSPQALYNQPQHF. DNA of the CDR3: TGTGCCAGCAGCTCCCCTCAGGCGCTCTACAATCAGCCCCAGCATTTT.

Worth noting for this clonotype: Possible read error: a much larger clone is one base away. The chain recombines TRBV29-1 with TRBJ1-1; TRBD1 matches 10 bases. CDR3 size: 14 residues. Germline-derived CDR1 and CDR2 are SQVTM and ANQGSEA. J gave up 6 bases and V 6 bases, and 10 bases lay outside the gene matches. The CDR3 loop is CSVQHGTGASEAFF. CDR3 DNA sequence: TGCAGCGTCCAACACGGGACAGGGGCATCTGAAGCTTTCTTT.

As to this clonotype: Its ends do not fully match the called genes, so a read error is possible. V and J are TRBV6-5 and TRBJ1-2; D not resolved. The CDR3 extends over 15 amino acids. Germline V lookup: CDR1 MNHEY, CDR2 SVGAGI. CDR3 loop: CASSYSPGPFYGYTF. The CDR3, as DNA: TGTGCCAGCAGCTACTCGCCTGGACCCTTCTATGGCTACACCTTC.

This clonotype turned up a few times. The CDR3 protein is CASSSLKDRYPNEAFF. The DNA of the CDR3 is TGTGCCAGCAGCTCCCTCAAGGACAGGTACCCAAATGAAGCTTTCTTT. This sequence joins TRBV11-2 and TRBJ1-1, with 7 nucleotides matching TRBD1. The CDR3 spans 16 residues. The V gene's germline CDR1 is SGHAT and CDR2 FQNNGV. V was clipped by 4 bases and J by 7 bases; unmatched bases: 15.

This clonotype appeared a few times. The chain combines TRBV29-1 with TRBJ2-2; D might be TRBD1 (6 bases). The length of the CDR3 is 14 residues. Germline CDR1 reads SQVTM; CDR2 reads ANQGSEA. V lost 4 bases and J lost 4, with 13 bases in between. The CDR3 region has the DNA TGCAGCGTTGTGGACAGCAGGGGCACCGGGGAGCTGTTTTTT. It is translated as CSVVDSRGTGELFF.

The CDR3, as DNA: TGTGCCAGCAGTTTAGTCCCCCGGGATGGCTACACCTTC. Protein sequence: CASSLVPRDGYTF. The gene calls are TRBV12-3 or TRBV12-4 and TRBJ1-2; D gene uncertain. CDR3 length: 13 amino acids. Trimming shortened V by 1 base and J by 6 bases, and 9 bases separated the two germline ends.

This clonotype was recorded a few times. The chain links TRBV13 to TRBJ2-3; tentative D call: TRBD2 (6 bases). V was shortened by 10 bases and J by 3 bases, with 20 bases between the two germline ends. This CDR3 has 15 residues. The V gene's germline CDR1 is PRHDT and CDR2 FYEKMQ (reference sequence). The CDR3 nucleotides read TGTGCCACCCCCGGCCACACGGGGAGGACAGATACGCAGTATTTT. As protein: CATPGHTGRTDTQYF.

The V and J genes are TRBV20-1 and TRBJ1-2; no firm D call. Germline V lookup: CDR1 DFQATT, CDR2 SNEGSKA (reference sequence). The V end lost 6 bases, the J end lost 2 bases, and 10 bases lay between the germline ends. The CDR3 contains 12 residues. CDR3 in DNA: TGCAGTGCCGGCCCAGCAAACTATGGCTACACCTTC. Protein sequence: CSAGPANYGYTF.

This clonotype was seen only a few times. CDR3 residues: CASSDTGSSGNTIYF. Here the CDR3 DNA reads TGTGCCAGCAGCGATACAGGGTCCTCTGGAAACACCATATATTTT. V is TRBV9 and J is TRBJ1-3, with D perhaps TRBD1 (6 bases). The germline gives CDR1 SGDLS, CDR2 YYNGEE. The CDR3 totals 15 residues. V lost 3 bases and J lost 0, with 10 bases in between. The full variable domain, rest sourced from reference TRBV9 and TRBJ1-3, is DSGVTQTPKHLITATGQRVTLRCSPRSGDLSVYWYQQSLDQGLQFLIQYYNGEERAKGNILERFSAQQFPDLHSELNLSSLELGDSALYFCASSDTGSSGNTIYFGEGSWLTVV.

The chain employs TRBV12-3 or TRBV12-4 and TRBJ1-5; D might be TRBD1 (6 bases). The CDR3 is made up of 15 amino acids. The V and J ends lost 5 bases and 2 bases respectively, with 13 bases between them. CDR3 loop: CASSTGAPGNQPQHF. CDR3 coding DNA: TGTGCCAGCAGTACGGGGGCGCCGGGCAATCAGCCCCAGCATTTT.

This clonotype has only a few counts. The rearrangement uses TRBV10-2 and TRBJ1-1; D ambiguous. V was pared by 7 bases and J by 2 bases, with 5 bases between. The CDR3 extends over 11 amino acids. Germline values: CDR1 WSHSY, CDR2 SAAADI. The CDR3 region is CASKVNTEAFF. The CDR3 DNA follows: TGCGCCAGCAAGGTTAACACTGAAGCTTTCTTT.

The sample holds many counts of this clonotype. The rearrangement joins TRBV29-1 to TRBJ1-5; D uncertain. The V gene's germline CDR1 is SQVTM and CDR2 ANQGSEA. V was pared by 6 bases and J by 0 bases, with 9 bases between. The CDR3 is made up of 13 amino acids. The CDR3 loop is CSVARNSNQPQHF. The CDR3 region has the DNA TGCAGCGTAGCTAGAAATAGCAATCAGCCCCAGCATTTT.

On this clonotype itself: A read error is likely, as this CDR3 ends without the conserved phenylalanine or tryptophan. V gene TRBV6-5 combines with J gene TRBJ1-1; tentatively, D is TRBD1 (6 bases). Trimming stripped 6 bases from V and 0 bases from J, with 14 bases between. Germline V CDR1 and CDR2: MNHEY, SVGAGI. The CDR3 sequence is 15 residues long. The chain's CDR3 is CASSPRQAMNTEAFL. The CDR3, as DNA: TGTGCCAGCAGCCCCCGACAGGCCATGAACACTGAAGCTTTCCTT.

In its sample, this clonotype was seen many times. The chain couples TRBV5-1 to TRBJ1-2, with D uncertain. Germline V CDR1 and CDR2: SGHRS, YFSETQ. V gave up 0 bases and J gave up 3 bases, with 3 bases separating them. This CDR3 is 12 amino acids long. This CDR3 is CASSLADYGYTF. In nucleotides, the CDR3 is TGCGCCAGCAGCTTGGCCGACTATGGCTACACCTTC.

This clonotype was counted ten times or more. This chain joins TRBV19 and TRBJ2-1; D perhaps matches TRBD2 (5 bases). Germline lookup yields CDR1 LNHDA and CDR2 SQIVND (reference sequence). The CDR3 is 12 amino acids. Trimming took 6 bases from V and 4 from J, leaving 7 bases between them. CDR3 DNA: TGTGCCAGTAGCGGGGTATACAATGAGCAGTTCTTC. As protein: CASSGVYNEQFF.

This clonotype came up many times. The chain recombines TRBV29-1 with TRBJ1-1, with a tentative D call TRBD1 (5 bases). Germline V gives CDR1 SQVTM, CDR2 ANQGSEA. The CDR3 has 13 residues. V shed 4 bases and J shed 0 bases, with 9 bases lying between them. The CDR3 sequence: CSVASTVNTEAFF. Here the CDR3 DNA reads TGCAGCGTTGCGTCGACAGTGAACACTGAAGCTTTCTTT. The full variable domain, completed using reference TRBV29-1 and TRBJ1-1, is SAVISQKPSRDICQRGTSLTIQCQVDSQVTMMFWYRQQPGQSLTLIATANQGSEATYESGFVIDKFPISRPNLTFSTLTVSNMSPEDSSIYLCSVASTVNTEAFFGQGTRLTVV.

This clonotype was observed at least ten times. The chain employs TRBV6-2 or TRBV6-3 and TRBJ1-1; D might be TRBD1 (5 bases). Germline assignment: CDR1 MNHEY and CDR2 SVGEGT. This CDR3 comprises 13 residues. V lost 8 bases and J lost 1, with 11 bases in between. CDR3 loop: CASGQTENTEAFF. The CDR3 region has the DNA TGTGCCAGCGGCCAGACAGAGAACACTGAAGCTTTCTTT.

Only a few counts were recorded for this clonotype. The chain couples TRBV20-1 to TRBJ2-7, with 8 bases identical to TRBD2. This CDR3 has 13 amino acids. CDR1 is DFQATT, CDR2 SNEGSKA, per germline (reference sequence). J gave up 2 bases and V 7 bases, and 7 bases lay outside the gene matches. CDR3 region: CSVTSGSPYEQYF. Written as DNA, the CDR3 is TGCAGTGTTACTAGCGGTTCTCCCTACGAGCAGTACTTC.

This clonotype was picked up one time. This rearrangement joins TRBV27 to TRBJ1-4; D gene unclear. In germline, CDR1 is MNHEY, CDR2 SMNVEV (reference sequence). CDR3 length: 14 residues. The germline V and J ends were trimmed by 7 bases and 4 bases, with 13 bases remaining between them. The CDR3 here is CASKKPGGNEKLFF. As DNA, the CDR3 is TGTGCCAGCAAGAAACCAGGTGGTAATGAAAAACTGTTTTTT.

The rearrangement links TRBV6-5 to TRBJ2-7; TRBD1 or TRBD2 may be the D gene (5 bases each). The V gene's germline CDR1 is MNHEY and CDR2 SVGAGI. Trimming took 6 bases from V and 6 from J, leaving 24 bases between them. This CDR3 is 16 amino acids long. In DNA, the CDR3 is TGTGCCAGCAGCGCCCGGGACCTAGGCAAAGAAATCGAGCAGTACTTC. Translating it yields CASSARDLGKEIEQYF.

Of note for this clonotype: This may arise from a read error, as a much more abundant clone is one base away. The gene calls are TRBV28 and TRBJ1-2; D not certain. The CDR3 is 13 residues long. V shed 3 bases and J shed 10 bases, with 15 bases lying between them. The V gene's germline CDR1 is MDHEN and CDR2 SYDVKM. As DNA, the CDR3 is TGTGCCAGCAGTTTTAGGCAGGCAAATGACTACACCTTC. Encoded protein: CASSFRQANDYTF.